The next 13 T cell receptor beta chains were all read from a single sample in a study of molecular identifiers for immune sequencing clone quantification. TCRdb called the PCR reads again in MiXCR, with one record for every CDR3 protein. The repertoire holds under 100,000 distinct CDR3 sequences, about 23% seen once, with less than 0.85% in the top ten. Sequencing was carried out using naive CD8+ T cells from blood, with Jurkat cell RNA spiked in. As for subset: FACS-sorted CD8+CD4-CCR7+CD45RA+ naive T cells. The receptors shown here come from a human donor in good health. Some libraries in this study had Jurkat cell RNA spiked in.

This rearrangement joins TRBV28 to TRBJ1-2, with 8 bases lining up with TRBD1. V lost 5 bases to trimming and J lost 8 bases; unmatched junction nucleotides: 13. Germline CDR1 is MDHEN and CDR2 is SYDVKM. The CDR3 consists of 15 residues. The DNA for the CDR3 is TGTGCCAGCAGTCTACTTAGACAGGGGACACGGGGCTACACCTTC. Translation: CASSLLRQGTRGYTF.

This clonotype has just a few counts. The rearrangement links TRBV19 to TRBJ2-7; the D is unclear. The V end was cut by 3 bases, the J end by 5 bases, with 11 bases between. Looked up from germline, CDR1 is LNHDA and CDR2 is SQIVND (reference sequence). The CDR3 consists of 13 residues. CDR3 in amino acids: CASSMSLGNEQYF. Here the CDR3 DNA reads TGTGCCAGTAGTATGTCCTTGGGTAACGAGCAGTACTTC.

The gene calls are TRBV7-9 and TRBJ2-2; 11 positions match TRBD1. The CDR3 runs to 15 residues. Germline assignment: CDR1 SEHNR and CDR2 FQNEAQ (reference sequence). The V segment lost 4 bases and the J segment 6 bases; nucleotides outside the gene matches: 4. CDR3 amino acids: CASSSGQGDAGELFF. The CDR3 DNA is TGTGCCAGCAGCTCGGGACAGGGGGACGCCGGGGAGCTGTTTTTT.

This clonotype was seen many times. The V call is TRBV27, the J call TRBJ1-1; D may be TRBD1 (6 bases). There are 15 residues in the CDR3. V was clipped by 7 bases and J by 8 bases, with 23 bases between them. The germline V gene has CDR1 MNHEY and CDR2 SMNVEV (reference sequence). CDR3 residues: CASTPYWTDEQEAFF. As DNA, the CDR3 is TGTGCCAGCACCCCCTATTGGACAGATGAACAAGAAGCTTTCTTT.

This clonotype has a count of ten or more. The V gene is TRBV5-5, the J gene TRBJ1-3, with D perhaps TRBD1 (5 bases). Germline V gene data show CDR1 as SGHKS and CDR2 as YYEKEE (reference sequence). The CDR3 spans 16 residues. V dropped 0 bases and J dropped 1 base, with 11 bases sitting between them. CDR3: CASSLGQGGSGNTIYF. The CDR3 DNA reads as TGTGCCAGCAGCTTGGGGCAGGGCGGTTCTGGAAACACCATATATTTT.

This sequence joins TRBV3-1 and TRBJ2-2; TRBD1 matches at 8 bases. V dropped 0 bases and J dropped 2; count of bases not matched to a gene: 11. The CDR3 consists of 19 residues. The germline gives CDR1 LGHDT, CDR2 YNNKEL (reference sequence). CDR3 amino acids: CASSQDRGRYLINTGELFF. CDR3 nucleotide sequence: TGTGCCAGCAGCCAAGACAGGGGGCGTTATTTGATTAACACCGGGGAGCTGTTTTTT.

This clonotype has more than one count but fewer than ten. The J gene is TRBJ1-1, the V gene TRBV6-2 or TRBV6-3, with a weak D call TRBD1 (6 bases). V shed 6 bases and J shed 1 base, with 9 bases lying between them. The CDR3 sequence is 13 residues long. Germline assignment: CDR1 MNHEY and CDR2 SVGEGT. In DNA, the CDR3 is TGTGCCAGCAGAAGCAGGGGGAACACTGAAGCTTTCTTT. Encoded protein: CASRSRGNTEAFF.

This clonotype has only a few counts. The V gene is TRBV19, the J gene TRBJ1-1; D not resolved. V gave up 9 bases and J gave up 0 bases, with 11 bases separating them. CDR1 is LNHDA and CDR2 is SQIVND in the germline V gene (reference sequence). The CDR3 runs to 13 residues. CDR3 DNA sequence: TGTGCCAGGCTAGGGATCTTGAACACTGAAGCTTTCTTT. This sequence encodes CARLGILNTEAFF.

The chain links TRBV30 to TRBJ2-7; D is perhaps TRBD1 (5 bases). The CDR3 has 12 residues. The ends were cut back, 1 base at V and 9 bases at J, with 13 bases in the middle. CDR1 GTSNPN and CDR2 SVGIG come from the germline V gene (reference sequence). This CDR3 is CAWSGDSSPQYF. The CDR3 nucleotides are TGTGCCTGGAGTGGAGACAGTAGCCCGCAGTACTTC. Full variable domain (missing parts from reference TRBV30 and TRBJ2-7): SQTIHQWPATLVQPVGSPLSLECTVEGTSNPNLYWYRQAAGRGLQLLFYSVGIGQISSEVPQNLSASRPQDRQFILSSKKLLLSDSGFYLCAWSGDSSPQYFGPGTRLTVT.

This clonotype has just a few counts. The rearrangement joins TRBV6-5 to TRBJ2-3, with 7 nucleotides matching TRBD1. The CDR3 runs 15 residues. From germline, CDR1 is MNHEY and CDR2 SVGAGI. J was trimmed by 0 bases and V by 6 bases; bases with no gene match: 6. The CDR3 loop reads CASRPLQGSTDTQYF. The CDR3 coding sequence is TGTGCCAGCAGGCCACTACAGGGGAGCACAGATACGCAGTATTTT.

The chain recombines TRBV11-3 with TRBJ2-1, with 7 nucleotides matching TRBD1. J was trimmed by 7 bases and V by 4 bases; bases with no gene match: 10. The CDR3 consists of 15 residues. CDR1 SGHNT and CDR2 YENEEA come from the germline V gene. The chain's CDR3 is CASSYRDSARNEQFF. The CDR3 DNA reads as TGTGCCAGCAGCTACCGGGACAGCGCAAGGAATGAGCAGTTCTTC. The full variable domain, in which reference TRBV11-3 and TRBJ2-1 provide the parts outside the CDR3, is EAGVVQSPRYKIIEKKQPVAFWCNPISGHNTLYWYLQNLGQGPELLIRYENEEAVDDSQLPKDRFSAERLKGVDSTLKIQPAELGDSAVYLCASSYRDSARNEQFFGPGTRLTVL.

This clonotype was picked up a small number of times. This rearrangement joins TRBV4-3 to TRBJ1-1; D unresolved. CDR3 length: 15 residues. Trimming stripped 0 bases from V and 4 bases from J, with 12 bases between. The germline V gene has CDR1 LGHNA and CDR2 YSLEER. CDR3 nucleotide sequence: TGCGCCAGCAGCCAAGATCCTGGCATATCCACTGAAGCTTTCTTT. This translates into CASSQDPGISTEAFF.

The chain carries TRBV6-5 and TRBJ1-4; D gene unclear. Germline CDR1 is MNHEY and CDR2 is SVGAGI. The CDR3 sequence is 14 residues long. V gave up 5 bases and J gave up 5 bases, with 12 bases separating them. CDR3 sequence: CASSPLGRNEKLFF. CDR3 sequence (DNA): TGTGCCAGCAGTCCACTCGGACGGAATGAAAAACTGTTTTTT.